This record concerns one T cell receptor beta chain sequence. The target antigen is unknown. Deletions cut 11 bases from V and 5 bases from J, with 16 bases between. CDR1 is MNHEY, CDR2 SVGAGI, per germline. The CDR3 is 12 residues long. These data originate in a study of cytomegalovirus exposure and HLA in healthy donors. Overall study results and limits: Some TCR beta chains (approximately 180 of them) were listed as cytomegalovirus-associated. A later analysis appeared to link common viral pathogens to several of the most significant clusters. Donors were assumed by presence/absence analyses to have roughly uniform sequencing depth.

The PCR had 60 Vbeta and 13 Jbeta primers. Method: immunoSEQ multiplex PCR; TCRdb's copy keeps in-frame clones and lacks some. The table has under 250,000 clones, 70% to 90% seen once. Material for sequencing was PBMCs. The rearrangement links TRBV6-5 to TRBJ2-7; weak D call: TRBD2 (6 bases). The sequence derives from a girl aged 2-10 years in good health and CMV-seronegative. CDR3 loop: CAYGGLANEQYF. CDR3 nucleotides: TGTGCCTACGGGGGTCTCGCTAACGAGCAGTACTTC.